The 19 T cell receptor beta chains reported below all come from one sample, sequenced in a study of vaccination and CD4 T cells after COVID-19. These receptors lack a known antigen. Indicated treatment: approximately 9-day PBMC culture with coronavirus spike peptide pools or control peptides (ViraFEST assay). One should note that the unexposed donor's CD4+ T cells were collected before the COVID-19 pandemic (2011-2018). Sequencing of DNA taken from cultured CD4+ T cells relied on the Oncomine TCR Beta short-read assay. TCRdb reprocessed the PCR reads with MiXCR, giving one entry per CDR3 protein. This table has about 7,200 distinct CDR3 sequences, around two fifths appearing once. Material for sequencing was CD4+ T cells from blood, cultured in vitro. The receptors derive from a human donor in good health.

The chain combines TRBV25-1 with TRBJ2-7; D tentatively fits TRBD1 or TRBD2 (6 bases each). This CDR3 spans 14 amino acids. V was pared by 8 bases and J by 3 bases, with 17 bases between. In germline, CDR1 is MGHDK, CDR2 SYGVNS. CDR3 in amino acids: CASGEAGENYEQYF. The CDR3 DNA sequence: TGTGCCAGCGGGGAGGCAGGGGAGAACTACGAGCAGTACTTC.

The chain is built from TRBV15 and TRBJ2-4; the match to TRBD1 covers 8 bases. The V gene's germline CDR1 is LNHNV and CDR2 YYDKDF (reference sequence). The junction had 5 bases not matched to a gene; V was cut back by 4 bases and J by 6 bases. The CDR3 extends over 14 amino acids. CDR3 nucleotide sequence: TGTGCCACCAGCACTAGGACAGGGATAAACATTCAGTACTTC. As protein: CATSTRTGINIQYF.

The V gene is TRBV20-1, the J gene TRBJ2-3, with D tentatively TRBD1 (5 bases). The CDR3 loop spans 14 amino acids. Trimming stripped 5 bases from V and 0 bases from J, with 12 bases between. Per germline, CDR1 DFQATT and CDR2 SNEGSKA (reference sequence). The CDR3, as DNA: TGCAGTGCTCCAGGGTCTTTAAGCACAGATACGCAGTATTTT. Translated: CSAPGSLSTDTQYF.

This clonotype has a handful of counts. The rearrangement joins TRBV15 to TRBJ2-5; either TRBD1 or TRBD2 may supply D (5 bases each). This CDR3 is built from 13 residues. Trimming removed 6 bases at V and 3 bases at J, with 11 bases between. Per the germline V gene, CDR1 is LNHNV and CDR2 is YYDKDF (reference sequence). CDR3 in DNA: TGTGCCACCAGTGAGGGGAGCAAAGAGACCCAGTACTTC. This translates into CATSEGSKETQYF.

The V call is TRBV20-1, the J call TRBJ1-1; D is uncertain. This CDR3 is 15 amino acids long. The V gene's germline CDR1 is DFQATT and CDR2 SNEGSKA (reference sequence). The V gene lost 6 bases and the J gene lost 0 bases, with 17 bases spanning the gap. CDR3 in amino acids: CSARPSGRLNTEAFF. The CDR3 nucleotides are TGCAGTGCCCGGCCTTCGGGCAGATTGAACACTGAAGCTTTCTTT.

The chain links TRBV7-9 to TRBJ2-7; no reliable D call. The CDR3 sequence is 13 residues long. Germline loops: CDR1 SEHNR, CDR2 FQNEAQ (reference sequence). CDR3 sequence: CADRPLNSYEQYF. The DNA of the CDR3 is TGTGCGGACCGGCCCCTAAACTCCTACGAGCAGTACTTC.

V is TRBV20-1 and J is TRBJ2-7, with 11 bases identical to TRBD2. Germline V gives CDR1 DFQATT, CDR2 SNEGSKA (reference sequence). This CDR3 is 16 amino acids long. V was pared by 6 bases and J by 3 bases, with 13 bases of the junction left unmatched. The CDR3 sequence is CSAVRRTSGLGYEQYF. The CDR3 coding sequence is TGCAGTGCCGTTCGTCGGACTAGCGGGCTTGGCTACGAGCAGTACTTC.

This clonotype is deemed medium-sized (0.01 to 0.1%). The rearrangement joins TRBV15 to TRBJ1-2, with 9 bases fitting TRBD1. The CDR3 runs 14 residues. CDR1 and CDR2 from the germline V gene are LNHNV and YYDKDF (reference sequence). V gave up 6 bases and J gave up 7 bases; unmatched junction bases: 9. The CDR3 region is CATRPGQGRGGYTF. CDR3 bases: TGTGCCACCAGACCGGGACAGGGAAGAGGTGGCTACACCTTC.

The chain has TRBV4-3 and TRBJ1-6; 7 bases are a match to TRBD1. The ends lost 2 bases at V and 6 bases at J; junction bases unmatched: 4. Germline CDR1 LGHNA, CDR2 YSLEER. The CDR3 has 15 amino acids. Written as DNA, the CDR3 is TGCGCCAGCAGCCAATCGACAGGGATTAATTCACCCCTCCACTTT. It codes for CASSQSTGINSPLHF.

This clonotype was found a few times. The rearrangement uses TRBV20-1 and TRBJ1-2, with a possible D match to TRBD1 (6 bases). Germline values: CDR1 DFQATT, CDR2 SNEGSKA (reference sequence). The CDR3 consists of 12 residues. V lost 7 bases, J lost 7 bases, and 16 bases lay in between. The CDR3 sequence is CSGTTGQGGYTF. CDR3 sequence (DNA): TGCAGTGGCACGACAGGCCAGGGTGGCTACACCTTC.

This chain links TRBV4-3 with TRBJ2-7; D ambiguous. Trimming took off 0 bases at V and 0 bases at J, with 9 bases between the two ends. Germline V gene lookup returns CDR1 LGHNA and CDR2 YSLEER. The CDR3 sequence is 15 residues long. CDR3 loop: CASSQEGGTSYEQYF. The CDR3 coding sequence is TGCGCCAGCAGCCAAGAAGGTGGTACCTCCTACGAGCAGTACTTC.

The rearrangement joins TRBV20-1 to TRBJ1-1; D is possibly TRBD1 (6 bases). This CDR3 comprises 13 residues. Trimming removed 1 base from V and 5 bases from J, with 11 bases in between. Germline V gene sequence: CDR1 DFQATT, CDR2 SNEGSKA (reference sequence). CDR3 sequence reads: CSARAGGRTEAFF. DNA of the CDR3: TGCAGTGCTAGAGCGGGGGGGCGGACTGAAGCTTTCTTT.

The chain is built from TRBV6-1 and TRBJ1-3; no clear D gene. V shed 10 bases and J shed 1 base, with 14 bases lying between them. Germline V gene sequence: CDR1 MNHNS, CDR2 SASEGT. The CDR3 has 14 amino acids. The CDR3 region is CAIARSWSGNTIYF. For the CDR3, the DNA is TGTGCCATCGCACGATCCTGGTCTGGAAACACCATATATTTT.

The rearrangement joins TRBV7-8 to TRBJ2-3; perhaps TRBD2 as D (6 bases). This CDR3 is built from 18 residues. Germline CDR1 SGHVS, CDR2 FQNEAQ. V was shortened by 4 bases and J by 1 base, with 21 bases between the two germline ends. For the CDR3, the DNA is TGTGCCAGCAGCTCTCCTAAACGACTAGTGGAGGGCACAGATACGCAGTATTTT. Amino acid sequence: CASSSPKRLVEGTDTQYF.

The chain joins TRBV7-6 to TRBJ2-3, with D unclear. The V end was cut by 5 bases, the J end by 3 bases, with 12 bases between. This CDR3 spans 14 amino acids. The germline V gene encodes CDR1 SGHVS and CDR2 FNYEAQ. The CDR3, as DNA: TGTGCCAGCAGCCTATTCGAAGGGACAGATACGCAGTATTTT. Protein: CASSLFEGTDTQYF.

This chain links TRBV5-1 with TRBJ1-2; tentative D call: TRBD1 (6 bases). CDR1 is SGHRS and CDR2 is YFSETQ in the germline V gene. The V and J ends lost 3 bases and 5 bases respectively, with 11 bases between them. This CDR3 comprises 13 residues. The CDR3 DNA reads TGCGCCAGCAGCTCGGGGGCCACATATGGCTACACCTTC. It is translated as CASSSGATYGYTF.

V usage is TRBV20-1 and J usage is TRBJ1-1; 7 nucleotides match TRBD1. The CDR3 has 15 amino acids. From germline, CDR1 is DFQATT and CDR2 SNEGSKA (reference sequence). Losses at the gene ends were 0 bases for V and 3 bases for J; bases not matched to a gene: 7. CDR3 sequence: CSARDDRATHTEAFF. CDR3 sequence (DNA): TGCAGTGCTAGAGATGACAGGGCCACTCACACTGAAGCTTTCTTT.

This clonotype was detected only a few times. The rearrangement joins TRBV10-1 to TRBJ2-2; D is unclear. The CDR3 length is 14 residues. CDR1 and CDR2 from the germline V gene are WNHNN and SYGVQD (reference sequence). Trimming took 7 bases from V and 0 from J, leaving 9 bases between them. The CDR3 sequence: CASTPTPNTGELFF. The CDR3 DNA sequence: TGCGCCAGCACACCAACCCCGAACACCGGGGAGCTGTTTTTT.

This clonotype was found a few times. This chain joins TRBV6-2 or TRBV6-3 and TRBJ1-1; TRBD1 aligns across 10 bases. Germline values: CDR1 MNHEY, CDR2 SVGEGT. After removal of 8 bases from V and 11 bases from J, the junction contained 11 bases not matched to a gene. The CDR3 consists of 13 residues. CDR3 DNA: TGTGCCAGCGGATTGACAGGGGGCTCACGGGCTTTCTTT. This sequence encodes CASGLTGGSRAFF.